There are many counts of the clone carrying this T cell receptor beta chain. The data derive from a study of regulatory T cells in long-lasting Graves disease. TCR beta libraries were built with iRepertoire HTBI primers and Arm-PCR of CDR3 regions. One entry per CDR3 protein, called by TCRdb with MiXCR from the multiplex PCR reads. The sample includes fewer than 600,000 distinct CDR3 sequences, 22% of them seen just once. Time point here: persistent/refractory GD, antithyroid drugs over 5 years with positive TRAb. PBMCs provided the RNA from which the TCR library was made. CDR3 length equals 14 residues. With 5 bases clipped from V and 6 bases from J, the junction kept 4 bases outside the gene matches.

This specimen was peripheral blood mononuclear cells (PBMCs), taken when the disease was refractory, from a patient treated with antithyroid drugs. This sequence was found in a female donor with Graves disease. The rearrangement uses TRBV12-3 or TRBV12-4 and TRBJ1-3; 10 positions match TRBD1. CDR3 residues: CASSRDRGSNTIYF. For the CDR3, the DNA is TGTGCCAGCAGTCGGGACAGGGGATCAAACACCATATATTTT.